This is a list of T cell receptor delta chains from one sample in a study of Vδ1+ human thymocytes. TCRdb ran CATT on the multiplex PCR reads. The sample includes 50,000 to 60,000 delta-chain clones, approximately 15% of them seen just once. The sequenced material came from Vdelta1+ gamma-delta thymocytes from the thymus. The receptors were gathered from a girl less than two years old who had congenital heart surgery. Each CDR3 is given with its conserved first and last residue. Fields, in order: clone size, J gene, V gene, D gene, CDR3 protein, CDR3 DNA. A D gene is named only where the DNA matches it firmly. Part of the rows lack a size; the others show once, few, many or a class for expanded clones.

>NA|TRDJ1|TRDV2|NA
CACEPNRGNVGTDKLIF
TGTGCCTGTGAACCCAATCGAGGAAATGTGGGGACCGATAAACTCATCTTT
>medium-sized|TRDJ1|TRAV29/DV5|NA
CAASAFVGYTDKLIF
TGTGCAGCAAGCGCGTTCGTGGGGTACACCGATAAACTCATCTTT
>NA|TRDJ1|TRDV1|TRDD3
CALGECLPWWGWGTTDKLIF
TGTGCTCTTGGGGAATGCCTTCCATGGTGGGGCTGGGGGACCACCGATAAACTCATCTTT
>NA|TRDJ1|TRDV1|TRDD3
CALLGDTRKLIF
TGTGCTCTCTTGGGGGATACACGTAAACTCATCTTT
>once|TRDJ2|TRDV1|NA
CALGPRGGWGRALTAQLFF
TGTGCTCTTGGGCCCCGGGGGGGGTGGGGGCGAGCTTTGACAGCACAACTCTTCTTT
>NA|TRDJ1|TRDV1|TRDD3
CALGVSPSTAHRGGYVSGYTDKLIF
TGTGCTCTTGGGGTTAGTCCTTCTACAGCCCACCGTGGGGGATACGTCAGCGGGTACACCGATAAACTCATCTTT
>NA|TRDJ1|TRDV1|NA
CALGELPFPESYTDKLIF
TGTGCTCTTGGGGAACTGCCCTTCCCTGAGTCGTACACCGATAAACTCATCTTT
>NA|TRDJ1|TRDV1|TRDD3
CALGERVGDPYTDKLIF
TGTGCTCTTGGGGAACGAGTGGGGGATCCATACACCGATAAACTCATCTTT
>few|TRDJ1|TRDV1|TRDD3
CALGQAAGGYGSDKLIF
TGTGCTCTTGGTCAGGCCGCTGGGGGATACGGGTCCGATAAACTCATCTTT
>few|TRDJ1|TRDV1|TRDD3
CALGPTIYTGGYPYTDKLIF
TGTGCTCTTGGCCCTACAATATATACTGGGGGATACCCGTACACCGATAAACTCATCTTT
>few|TRDJ1|TRDV1|NA
CALGEPHFPTGEPTDKLIF
TGTGCTCTTGGGGAGCCCCACTTTCCTACGGGGGAACCTACCGATAAACTCATCTTT
>NA|TRDJ1|TRDV1|NA
CALGELRLWPQSSDKLIF
TGTGCTCTTGGGGAACTACGGCTCTGGCCGCAATCTTCCGATAAACTCATCTTT
>NA|TRDJ1|TRDV1|NA
CALGELATSTGLGIRTDKLIF
TGTGCTCTTGGGGAACTGGCGACTTCAACCGGCCTGGGGATCCGAACCGATAAACTCATCTTT
>few|TRDJ1|TRDV1|NA
CALGITRPRYVALSLIF
TGTGCTCTTGGGATCACTAGACCTCGATACGTCGCGTTATCTCTCATCTTC
>few|TRDJ1|TRDV1|TRDD3
CALGELAPGTGGYVATDKLIF
TGTGCTCTTGGGGAACTAGCCCCGGGTACTGGGGGATACGTGGCCACCGATAAACTCATCTTT
>few|TRDJ1|TRDV1|TRDD3
CALGECPPVLGDTEYTDKLIF
TGTGCTCTTGGGGAATGTCCGCCTGTACTGGGGGATACTGAGTACACCGATAAACTCATCTTT
>few|TRDJ1|TRDV1|TRDD3
CALGEISSGAFWGIRRADKLIF
TGTGCTCTTGGGGAGATTTCCTCGGGAGCTTTTTGGGGGATACGTCGGGCCGATAAACTCATCTTT
>few|TRDJ1|TRDV1|TRDD3
CALGESITGGGNTDKLIF
TGTGCTCTTGGGGAATCGATTACTGGGGGGGGAAACACCGATAAACTCATCTTT
>NA|TRDJ1|TRDV1|TRDD3
CALGAGSDSWGIRVYTDKLIF
TGTGCTCTTGGGGCGGGCTCGGACAGTTGGGGGATACGCGTATACACCGATAAACTCATCTTT
>few|TRDJ1|TRDV1|TRDD3
CALGRRSSPSGDKPDKLIF
TGTGCTCTTGGACGCCGTTCCTCCCCTTCGGGGGATAAGCCCGATAAACTCATCTTT
>NA|TRDJ1|TRDV1|TRDD3
CALGDSDPRLLLLGDTADKLIF
TGTGCTCTTGGGGACTCCGATCCTCGTTTACTACTTCTGGGGGATACGGCCGATAAACTCATCTTT
>NA|TRDJ1|TRDV1|TRDD3
CALGELVGGYASYPYTDKLIF
TGTGCTCTTGGGGAACTTGTGGGGGGATACGCTTCCTACCCCTACACCGATAAACTCATCTTT
>few|TRDJ1|TRDV1|TRDD3
CALGEIGGSLTDKLIF
TGTGCTCTTGGGGAAATCGGGGGATCTCTAACCGATAAACTCATCTTT
>few|TRDJ1|TRDV1|NA
CALGELSPGGHDKLIF
TGTGCTCTTGGGGAACTGTCCCCGGGGGGACACGATAAACTCATCTTT
>few|TRDJ1|TRDV1|NA
CALGELTHPGKLIF
TGTGCTCTTGGGGAACTTACCCATCCGGGCAAACTCATCTTT
>NA|TRDJ1|TRDV1|NA
CALGAQFLGPGTAKLIF
TGTGCTCTTGGGGCCCAGTTCCTAGGCCCTGGAACGGCTAAACTCATCTTT
>few|TRDJ1|TRDV1|TRDD3
CALGDAPPTLGDPGYTDKLIF
TGTGCTCTTGGGGACGCGCCCCCTACGCTGGGGGACCCTGGGTACACCGATAAACTCATCTTT
>few|TRDJ1|TRDV1|NA
CALGNDGGMGYTDKLIF
TGTGCTCTTGGGAACGATGGTGGGATGGGGTACACCGATAAACTCATCTTT
>NA|TRDJ1|TRDV1|TRDD3
CALGVFDAGGSYTDKLIF
TGTGCTCTTGGGGTATTCGACGCTGGGGGGTCGTACACCGATAAACTCATCTTT
>NA|TRDJ1|TRDV1|NA
CALGEDGGDTDKLIF
TGTGCTCTTGGGGAAGACGGTGGGGATACCGATAAACTCATCTTT
>few|TRDJ1|TRDV1|TRDD3
CALGELTPATHGGYATDKLIF
TGTGCTCTTGGGGAACTTACCCCAGCGACTCATGGGGGATACGCCACCGATAAACTCATCTTT
>NA|TRDJ1|TRDV1|TRDD3
CALGEFPSYWGILRSSDKLIF
TGTGCTCTTGGGGAATTCCCCTCGTACTGGGGGATACTCCGCTCGTCCGATAAACTCATCTTT
>few|TRDJ1|TRDV1|NA
CALGPPASTDKLIF
TGTGCTCTTGGGCCCCCTGCCAGCACCGATAAACTCATCTTT
>few|TRDJ1|TRDV2|NA
CACDRGPSGSWGDFAGREDTDKLIF
TGTGCCTGTGATAGAGGGCCTTCCGGGAGCTGGGGTGACTTCGCAGGGAGAGAAGACACCGATAAACTCATCTTT
>NA|TRDJ1|TRDV1|TRDD3
CALGELGRILGVGTDKLIF
TGTGCTCTTGGGGAACTTGGACGAATACTGGGGGTTGGCACCGATAAACTCATCTTT
>few|TRDJ1|TRDV1|TRDD3
CALGELDWGGGYACTDKLIF
TGTGCTCTTGGGGAACTAGATTGGGGTGGGGGATACGCGTGCACCGATAAACTCATCTTT
>NA|TRDJ2|TRDV1|TRDD3
CALGPLWGLPQRGIRLTAQLFF
TGTGCTCTTGGGCCCCTTTGGGGCCTTCCTCAAAGGGGGATACGTCTGACAGCACAACTCTTCTTT
>medium-sized|TRDJ1|TRDV2|NA
CACDSFNTDKLIF
TGTGCCTGTGACAGCTTTAACACCGATAAACTCATCTTT
>few|TRDJ1|TRDV1|NA
CALGEGYFRSFLQSMGDTYTDKLIF
TGTGCTCTTGGGGAAGGTTACTTTCGGAGCTTCCTACAATCGATGGGGGACACGTACACCGATAAACTCATCTTT
>NA|TRDJ1|TRDV1|NA
CALGELIPGSSDKLIF
TGTGCTCTTGGGGAACTGATCCCTGGGAGTTCCGATAAACTCATCTTT
>few|TRDJ1|TRDV1|TRDD3
CALGHRGGIYTDKLIF
TGTGCTCTTGGCCACCGGGGGGGGATTTACACCGATAAACTCATCTTT
>NA|TRDJ1|TRDV1|TRDD3
CALGDAGPCTGGYGMYTDKLIF
TGTGCTCTTGGGGACGCTGGGCCCTGTACTGGGGGATACGGGATGTACACCGATAAACTCATCTTT
>NA|TRDJ1|TRDV1|TRDD3
CALGEGILYNWGSHTDKLIF
TGTGCTCTTGGGGAAGGAATTCTTTACAACTGGGGATCCCACACCGATAAACTCATCTTT
>NA|TRDJ1|TRDV1|NA
CALGEPSGLGDTDKLIF
TGTGCTCTTGGGGAACCATCGGGGCTCGGTGACACCGATAAACTCATCTTT
>NA|TRDJ1|TRDV1|TRDD3
CALGESWGIRPYTDKLIF
TGTGCTCTTGGGGAAAGCTGGGGGATCCGACCGTACACCGATAAACTCATCTTT
>NA|TRDJ1|TRDV1|NA
CALGELPTLLGTFDKLIF
TGTGCTCTTGGGGAACTTCCTACACTACTGGGGACCTTCGATAAACTCATCTTT
>NA|TRDJ1|TRDV1|TRDD3
CALGELRDWGTYTDKLIF
TGTGCTCTTGGGGAACTGCGGGACTGGGGGACGTACACCGATAAACTCATCTTT
>NA|TRDJ1|TRDV1|TRDD3
CALGELGPRLGDNRPDKLIF
TGTGCTCTTGGGGAACTAGGCCCACGCCTGGGGGATAACCGGCCCGATAAACTCATCTTT
>few|TRDJ1|TRDV1|TRDD3
CALGELFPRLGDKERGKLIF
TGTGCTCTTGGGGAACTATTCCCCCGACTGGGGGATAAGGAGAGGGGTAAACTCATCTTT
>NA|TRDJ1|TRDV1|NA
CALGEFRSELLRQLYTDKLIF
TGTGCTCTTGGGGAATTTAGGTCCGAGCTCCTCAGACAACTATACACCGATAAACTCATCTTT
>once|TRDJ1|TRDV1|TRDD3
CALGELAAVLGDTADKLIF
TGTGCTCTTGGGGAACTAGCGGCTGTACTGGGGGATACCGCCGATAAACTCATCTTT
>NA|TRDJ1|TRDV1|TRDD3
CALGVIPTGDSPNTDKLIF
TGTGCTCTTGGAGTTATCCCCACTGGGGATTCCCCTAACACCGATAAACTCATCTTT
>few|TRDJ1|TRDV1|NA
CALGDTTIYDWVKLIF
TGTGCTCTTGGGGACACAACCATCTACGACTGGGTAAAACTCATCTTT
>NA|TRDJ1|TRDV1|TRDD3
CALGERSYDWGIRDTDKLIF
TGTGCTCTTGGGGAACGCTCCTACGACTGGGGGATAAGGGACACCGATAAACTCATCTTT
>NA|TRDJ1|TRDV1|NA
CALGEPVPKFDKLIF
TGTGCTCTTGGGGAACCGGTTCCTAAGTTCGATAAACTCATCTTT
>NA|TRDJ1|TRDV1|TRDD3
CALGEEVSTTPKEVLGGSRDKLIF
TGTGCTCTTGGGGAAGAGGTATCAACTACCCCAAAGGAAGTACTGGGGGGGTCACGCGATAAACTCATCTTT